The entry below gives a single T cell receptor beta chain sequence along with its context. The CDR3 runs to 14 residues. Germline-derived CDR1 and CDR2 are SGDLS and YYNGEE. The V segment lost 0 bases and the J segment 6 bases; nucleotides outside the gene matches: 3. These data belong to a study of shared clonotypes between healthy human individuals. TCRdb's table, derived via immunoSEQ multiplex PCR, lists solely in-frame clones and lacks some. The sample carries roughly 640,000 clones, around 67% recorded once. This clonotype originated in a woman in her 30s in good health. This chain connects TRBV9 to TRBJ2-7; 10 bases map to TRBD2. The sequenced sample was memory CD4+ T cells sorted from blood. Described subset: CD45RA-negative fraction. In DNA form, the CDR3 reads TGTGCCAGCAGCGTAGAAGCGGGAGGGCGCGAGCAGTACTTC. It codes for CASSVEAGGREQYF.